The clone carrying this TCR beta chain has a handful of counts. Its cognate antigen is unknown. This entry comes from a study of beta chain features in type 1 diabetes. The study's findings and limits: Across patients, naive, central memory and Treg TCRB repertoires exhibited apparently greater similarity than was observed across healthy donors. Highly expressing activated T cells could be over-counted with a cDNA template. Type 1 diabetes patients had moderately but significantly shorter TCRB CDR3s in all four CD4+ subsets.

There are 17 residues in the CDR3. Trimming removed 1 base at V and 2 bases at J, with 17 bases between. Germline CDR1 LNHNV, CDR2 YYDKDF (reference sequence). All of the isolated RNA was reverse transcribed, so expressed TCRB transcripts were sequenced. Some clones are missing from TCRdb's copy, which holds only in-frame ones; the method was immunoSEQ multiplex PCR. Here the sample spans hundreds of thousands of clones, approximately 15% being singletons. Based on CD45RO/CCR7/CD25/CD127/CD95/CD27, CD4+ regulatory, stem cell-like memory, naive and central memory cells were sorted. This receptor was identified in a man aged 30 to 45 with type 1 diabetes. The sequenced sample consisted of naive CD4+ T cells from blood. V is TRBV15 and J is TRBJ2-5; a weak D match, TRBD2 (6 bases). CDR3 region: CATSRGLLGGYQETQYF. In DNA form, the CDR3 reads TGTGCCACCAGCAGAGGTTTGTTGGGAGGCTATCAAGAGACCCAGTACTTC.